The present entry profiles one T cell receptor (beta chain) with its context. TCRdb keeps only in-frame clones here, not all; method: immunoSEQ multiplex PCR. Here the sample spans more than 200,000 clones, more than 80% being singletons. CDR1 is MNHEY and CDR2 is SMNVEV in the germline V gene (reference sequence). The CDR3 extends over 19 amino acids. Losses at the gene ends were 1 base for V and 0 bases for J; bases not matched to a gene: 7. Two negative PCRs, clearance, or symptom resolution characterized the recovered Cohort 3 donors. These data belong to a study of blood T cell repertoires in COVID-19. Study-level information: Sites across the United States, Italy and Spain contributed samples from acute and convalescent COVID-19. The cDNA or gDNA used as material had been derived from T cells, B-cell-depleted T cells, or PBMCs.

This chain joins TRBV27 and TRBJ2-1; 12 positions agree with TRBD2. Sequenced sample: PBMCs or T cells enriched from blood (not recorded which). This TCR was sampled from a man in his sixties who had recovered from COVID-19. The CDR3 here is CASSLFLAGGLASYNEQFF. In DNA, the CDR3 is TGTGCCAGCAGTTTATTCCTAGCGGGGGGGTTGGCCTCCTACAATGAGCAGTTCTTC.